The 21 T cell receptor beta chains below come from one sample, sequenced in a study of beta chain features in type 1 diabetes (dated by TCRdb to the late 2010s). These receptors have no known antigen. The library relied on the immunoSEQ multiplex PCR assay. The entire amount of isolated RNA was reverse transcribed using the High Capacity cDNA Reverse Transcription Kit, so the sequenced TCRB transcripts were expressed ones. TCRdb provides this immuneACCESS table in a form limited to in-frame rearrangements. Some clones are lacking; in checked studies, under half of them reflect an unresolved V gene, and why the rest are absent is not known. This sample is represented by about 340,000 clones; about 14% of them were singletons. The top ten clones comprise roughly 0.015% of the sample. Broader findings and caveats from the paper: In all four CD4+ subsets, TCRB CDR3 length was moderately but significantly shorter in type 1 diabetes patients.

Sequences were obtained from naive CD4+ T cells from blood. In light of the paper, this sample's cell subset or site label describes: true naive CD4+ T cells. These receptors all stem from a woman younger than 30 with type 1 diabetes.

This clone was counted between two and nine times. The chain couples TRBV7-9 to TRBJ2-3; TRBD2 matches 8 bases. The CDR3 is 13 amino acids. Per the germline V gene, CDR1 is SEHNR and CDR2 is FQNEAQ (reference sequence). J was trimmed by 3 bases and V by 11 bases; bases with no gene match: 7. DNA of the CDR3: TGTGCCGGAACAGCGGGAGTGACAGATACGCAGTATTTT. Translation gives CAGTAGVTDTQYF.

The chain has TRBV6-6 and TRBJ2-5; 7 bases fit TRBD2. Trimming cost V 2 bases and J 5 bases; bases outside gene matches: 5. The germline V gene encodes CDR1 MNHNY and CDR2 SVGAGI (reference sequence). The CDR3 extends over 14 amino acids. This CDR3 is CASSYVGGRETQYF. CDR3 coding DNA: TGTGCCAGCAGTTACGTGGGAGGGAGGGAGACCCAGTACTTC.

Only a few counts were recorded for this clone. The V gene is TRBV7-2, the J gene TRBJ1-1; D is perhaps TRBD1 (5 bases). The V gene's germline CDR1 is SGHTA and CDR2 FQGNSA. The CDR3 sequence is 15 residues long. Between the trimmed V and J ends, which lost 5 bases and 4 bases, there was a span of 17 bases. This CDR3 reads CASSPSRGVGTEAFF. CDR3 sequence (DNA): TGTGCCAGCAGCCCTTCTCGGGGGGTGGGCACTGAAGCTTTCTTT. Filled out from reference TRBV7-2 and TRBJ1-1, the complete variable domain reads GAGVSQSPSNKVTEKGKDVELRCDPISGHTALYWYRQSLGQGLEFLIYFQGNSAPDKSGLPSDRFSAERTGGSVSTLTIQRTQQEDSAVYLCASSPSRGVGTEAFFGQGTRLTVV.

The rearrangement joins TRBV28 to TRBJ1-2, with 9 bases lining up with TRBD1. V dropped 6 bases and J dropped 7; count of bases not matched to a gene: 12. CDR3 length: 15 residues. Germline V gene lookup returns CDR1 MDHEN and CDR2 SYDVKM. CDR3 DNA sequence: TGTGCCAGCAGCCCCGGCGGGACAGGGATTTTTGGCTACACCTTC. Protein product: CASSPGGTGIFGYTF.

This clone was seen more than once but under ten times. The V call is TRBV11-2, the J call TRBJ1-1; weak D call: TRBD1 (5 bases). Germline CDR1 and CDR2: SGHAT and FQNNGV. V shed 5 bases and J shed 2 bases, with 15 bases lying between them. The CDR3 totals 15 residues. CDR3: CASSPTAGINTEAFF. For the CDR3, the DNA is TGTGCCAGCAGCCCCACGGCAGGGATTAACACTGAAGCTTTCTTT.

This clone has a handful of counts. The V call is TRBV25-1, the J call TRBJ2-3, with D perhaps TRBD2 (5 bases). V dropped 1 base and J dropped 3 bases, with 5 bases sitting between them. The germline gives CDR1 MGHDK, CDR2 SYGVNS. The CDR3 runs 13 residues. The CDR3 protein is CASSESGTDTQYF. The DNA for the CDR3 is TGTGCCAGCAGTGAATCGGGGACAGATACGCAGTATTTT. Full variable domain (remainder filled in from reference TRBV25-1 and TRBJ2-3): EADIYQTPRYLVIGTGKKITLECSQTMGHDKMYWYQQDPGMELHLIHYSYGVNSTEKGDLSSESTVSRIRTEHFPLTLESARPSHTSQYLCASSESGTDTQYFGPGTRLTVL.

This clone was detected a few times. The chain uses TRBV30 and TRBJ1-4, with TRBD1 matching 9 bases. This CDR3 has 13 amino acids. The junction had 10 bases not matched to a gene; V was cut back by 3 bases and J by 14 bases. Germline-derived CDR1 and CDR2 are GTSNPN and SVGIG (reference sequence). The CDR3 sequence is CAWSTGTGIGLFF. CDR3 DNA: TGTGCCTGGAGCACCGGGACAGGGATTGGGCTGTTTTTT.

The chain employs TRBV6-1 and TRBJ1-2; D uncertain. Trimming took off 0 bases at V and 8 bases at J, with 13 bases between the two ends. The CDR3 runs to 14 residues. CDR1 and CDR2 from the germline V gene are MNHNS and SASEGT. The CDR3 spells CASSEAPDGRGYTF. The CDR3 nucleotides are TGTGCCAGCAGTGAAGCCCCGGACGGGAGGGGCTACACCTTC.

This clone was counted between two and nine times. The chain joins TRBV6-6 to TRBJ1-5; D unclear. The V end was cut by 5 bases, the J end by 4 bases, with 9 bases between. There are 13 residues in the CDR3. Germline CDR1 reads MNHNY; CDR2 reads SVGAGI (reference sequence). The CDR3 loop reads CASSDQLNQPQHF. Written as DNA, the CDR3 is TGTGCCAGCAGTGATCAGTTGAATCAGCCCCAGCATTTT.

This chain joins TRBV28 and TRBJ2-7; the D gene is possibly TRBD2 (5 bases). CDR1 and CDR2 from the germline V gene are MDHEN and SYDVKM. V was clipped by 7 bases and J by 3 bases, with 16 bases between them. This CDR3 is built from 14 residues. This chain's CDR3 is CASTRTDHRYEQYF. The CDR3 DNA reads as TGTGCCAGCACGAGGACTGACCATCGCTACGAGCAGTACTTC.

The CDR3 protein is CASSPSPGQGYNEQFF. The CDR3 DNA reads TGCGCCAGCAGCCCATCTCCGGGACAGGGATACAATGAGCAGTTCTTC. The rearrangement links TRBV4-1 to TRBJ2-1; 9 nucleotides align to TRBD1. The ends lost 4 bases at V and 4 bases at J; junction bases unmatched: 8. The CDR3 covers 16 residues. CDR1 is MGHRA, CDR2 YSYEKL, per germline.

The gene calls are TRBV27 and TRBJ2-3; D is undetermined. CDR1 and CDR2 (germline): MNHEY, SMNVEV (reference sequence). The CDR3 contains 14 residues. V lost 5 bases and J 2 bases, leaving 11 bases between the germline ends. CDR3 in DNA: TGTGCCAGCAGTATGAGCAAACTCACAGATACGCAGTATTTT. Its protein is CASSMSKLTDTQYF.

This clone was picked up a small number of times. The chain carries TRBV5-1 and TRBJ2-7; D remains ambiguous. The germline gives CDR1 SGHRS, CDR2 YFSETQ. V was cut by 5 bases and J by 0 bases, with 12 bases left in between. This CDR3 comprises 14 residues. As DNA, the CDR3 is TGCGCCAGCAGGCCGACGAGGAGCTCCTACGAGCAGTACTTC. Its translation is CASRPTRSSYEQYF.

This clone has a handful of counts. Other DNA sequences of this sample code for an identical CDR3. The V gene is TRBV18, the J gene TRBJ2-1, with a tentative D call TRBD2 (5 bases). This CDR3 is 13 amino acids long. The V end lost 3 bases, the J end lost 6 bases, and 9 bases lay between the germline ends. In germline, CDR1 is KGHSH, CDR2 LQKENI. The CDR3 loop reads CASSPPSSNEQFF. The DNA for the CDR3 is TGTGCCAGCTCACCCCCTAGCAGCAATGAGCAGTTCTTC. Filled out from reference TRBV18 and TRBJ2-1, the complete variable domain reads NAGVMQNPRHLVRRRGQEARLRCSPMKGHSHVYWYRQLPEEGLKFMVYLQKENIIDESGMPKERFSAEFPKEGPSILRIQQVVRGDSAAYFCASSPPSSNEQFFGPGTRLTVL.

The chain is built from TRBV5-6 and TRBJ1-2; 7 positions agree with TRBD1. CDR3 length equals 13 residues. Germline-derived CDR1 and CDR2 are SGHDT and YYEEEE. The V gene end was trimmed by 4 bases and the J gene end by 2 bases; junction bases not matched to a gene: 2. The CDR3 protein is CASSRDRNYGYTF. The CDR3 bases are TGTGCCAGCAGCCGGGACAGAAACTATGGCTACACCTTC.

This clone was counted only a few times. The chain employs TRBV7-2 and TRBJ2-7; D unresolved. Trimming left V 1 base short and J 0 bases short, with 10 bases between. The germline CDR1 and CDR2 sequences are SGHTA and FQGNSA. The CDR3 is made up of 15 amino acids. CDR3 residues: CASSLDLTSSYEQYF. CDR3 sequence (DNA): TGTGCCAGCAGCTTAGACCTCACCAGCTCCTACGAGCAGTACTTC.

The rearrangement links TRBV11-2 to TRBJ1-2, with TRBD1 matching over 8 bases. Germline V gene lookup returns CDR1 SGHAT and CDR2 FQNNGV. The CDR3 spans 16 residues. Trimming cost V 1 base and J 7 bases; bases outside gene matches: 11. CDR3 residues: CASSLGAGTGGSGYTF. CDR3 coding DNA: TGTGCCAGCAGCTTAGGAGCCGGGACAGGTGGCAGTGGCTACACCTTC.

CDR3 amino acids: CASSPGTRNYNEQFF. In DNA form, the CDR3 reads TGTGCCAGCAGCCCCGGGACTAGGAACTACAATGAGCAGTTCTTC. The chain employs TRBV7-2 and TRBJ2-1, with 8 bases matching TRBD2. Germline CDR1 is SGHTA and CDR2 is FQGNSA. J lost 3 bases, V lost 5 bases, and 6 bases had no gene match. The CDR3 totals 15 residues. The full variable domain, in which reference TRBV7-2 and TRBJ2-1 provide the parts outside the CDR3, is GAGVSQSPSNKVTEKGKDVELRCDPISGHTALYWYRQSLGQGLEFLIYFQGNSAPDKSGLPSDRFSAERTGGSVSTLTIQRTQQEDSAVYLCASSPGTRNYNEQFFGPGTRLTVL.

The rearrangement joins TRBV5-4 to TRBJ2-3, with 12 bases identical to TRBD2. Trimming took 5 bases from V and 4 from J; bases not matched to a gene: 5. Germline V gene lookup returns CDR1 SGHNT and CDR2 YYREEE (reference sequence). The CDR3 runs to 15 residues. The CDR3, as DNA: TGTGCCAGCAGTCTAGCGGGAGGGCCTTCAGATACGCAGTATTTT. This translates into CASSLAGGPSDTQYF. Drawing the rest from reference TRBV5-4 and TRBJ2-3, the complete variable domain is ETGVTQSPTHLIKTRGQQVTLRCSSQSGHNTVSWYQQALGQGPQFIFQYYREEENGRGNFPPRFSGLQFPNYSSELNVNALELDDSALYLCASSLAGGPSDTQYFGPGTRLTVL.

This clone was picked up a small number of times. V is TRBV18 and J is TRBJ2-7, with 7 bases aligning to TRBD2. The CDR3 is 13 residues long. The ends lost 6 bases at V and 7 bases at J; junction bases unmatched: 9. CDR1 is KGHSH, CDR2 LQKENI, per germline. This CDR3 is CASSGTTRGEQYV. The CDR3 DNA sequence: TGTGCCAGCTCCGGGACTACCCGGGGGGAGCAGTACGTC.

The chain has TRBV5-1 and TRBJ1-5; D unclear. The V end lost 1 base, the J end lost 7 bases, and 9 bases lay between the germline ends. The CDR3 is made up of 13 amino acids. Germline CDR1 is SGHRS and CDR2 is YFSETQ. The CDR3 region is CASSLSGLQPQHF. Written as DNA, the CDR3 is TGCGCCAGCAGCTTGTCAGGTCTGCAGCCCCAGCATTTT.